The source of this T cell receptor beta chain is a study of blood T cell repertoires in COVID-19. Study-level information: COVID-19 samples collected from the United States, Italy and Spain covered acute and convalescent phases. Sources were T cells, B-cell-depleted T cells, or PBMCs; the material itself was cDNA or gDNA.

As handled by the study authors: Reference gene primer amplification yielded estimated nucleated cell counts. The repertoire was sequenced with immunoSEQ multiplex PCR; TCRdb's copy has only in-frame clones and lacks some. V and J calls and clone size are those listed in that table; D and trimming were worked out from the DNA. The data contain approximately 350,000 clones, 88% of them singletons. Enrolled during active infection, Seattle patients were then followed longitudinally. From germline, CDR1 is MNHEY and CDR2 SMNVEV (reference sequence). Trimming removed 1 base from V and 2 bases from J, with 13 bases in between. There are 16 residues in the CDR3.

This receptor was identified in a woman in her seventies with COVID-19, enrolled during active disease. Sequenced material: peripheral blood. This chain links TRBV27 with TRBJ2-3; D is perhaps TRBD2 (6 bases). The CDR3 loop reads CASSLFPGVVTDTQYF. As DNA, the CDR3 is TGTGCCAGCAGTTTATTTCCGGGGGTGGTCACAGATACGCAGTATTTT.